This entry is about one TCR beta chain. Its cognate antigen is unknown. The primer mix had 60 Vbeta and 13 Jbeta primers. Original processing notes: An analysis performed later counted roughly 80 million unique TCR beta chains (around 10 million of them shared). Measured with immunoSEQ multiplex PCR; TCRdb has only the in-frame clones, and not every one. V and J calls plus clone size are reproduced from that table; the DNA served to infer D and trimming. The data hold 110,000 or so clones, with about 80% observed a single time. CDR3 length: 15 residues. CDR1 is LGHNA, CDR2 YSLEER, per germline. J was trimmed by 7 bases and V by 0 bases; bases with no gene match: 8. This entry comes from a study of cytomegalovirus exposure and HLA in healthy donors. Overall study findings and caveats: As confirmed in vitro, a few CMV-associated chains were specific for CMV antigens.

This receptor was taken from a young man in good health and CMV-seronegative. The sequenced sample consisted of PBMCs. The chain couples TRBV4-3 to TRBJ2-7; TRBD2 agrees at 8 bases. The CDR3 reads CASSQDIAGGREQYF. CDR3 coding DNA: TGCGCCAGCAGCCAAGATATCGCGGGGGGCAGAGAGCAGTACTTC.